The 9 T cell receptor beta chains listed next were all sequenced from one sample in a study of blood T cell repertoires in COVID-19. Assay used: immunoSEQ multiplex PCR; TCRdb lists only in-frame clones, some missing. The sample lists tens of thousands of clones, about 79% occurring once. The sequenced sample consisted of peripheral blood. The receptors derive from a woman aged 50 to 60 with acute or convalescent COVID-19.

The V gene is TRBV24-1, the J gene TRBJ1-5; D is possibly TRBD1 (6 bases). Between the trimmed V and J ends, which lost 3 bases and 7 bases, there was a span of 18 bases. The length of the CDR3 is 16 residues. Germline CDR1 KGHDR, CDR2 SFDVKD. In DNA, the CDR3 is TGTGCCACCAGTGATCCCCGAGGGGCAGGGGAGCAGCCCCAGCATTTT. This sequence encodes CATSDPRGAGEQPQHF.

This rearrangement joins TRBV6-2 or TRBV6-3 to TRBJ2-1; 11 bases fit TRBD2. Germline CDR1 reads MNHEY; CDR2 reads SVGEGT. The CDR3 spans 16 residues. V dropped 4 bases and J dropped 1; count of bases not matched to a gene: 3. The CDR3 DNA follows: TGTGCCAGCAGTTCTCTAGCGGGGGGATCCTACAATGAGCAGTTCTTC. Its translation is CASSSLAGGSYNEQFF.

Written as DNA, the CDR3 is TGTGCCAGCAGTCCTTCGACGACGGGACAGGCAGGCTACACCTTC. It translates to CASSPSTTGQAGYTF. The gene calls are TRBV28 and TRBJ1-2; TRBD1 matches at 8 bases. This CDR3 comprises 15 residues. With V trimmed by 5 bases and J by 8 bases, 13 bases remained unmatched. Germline values: CDR1 MDHEN, CDR2 SYDVKM.

The chain is built from TRBV13 and TRBJ1-2, with unresolved D. This CDR3 region has 14 residues. V was shortened by 6 bases and J by 5 bases, with 16 bases between the two germline ends. From germline, CDR1 is PRHDT and CDR2 FYEKMQ (reference sequence). The CDR3, as DNA: TGTGCCAGCAGTCTACGCTTGTCCCGGTATGGCTACACCTTC. It encodes CASSLRLSRYGYTF. Full variable domain (rest looked up from reference TRBV13 and TRBJ1-2): AAGVIQSPRHLIKEKRETATLKCYPIPRHDTVYWYQQGPGQDPQFLISFYEKMQSDKGSIPDRFSAQQFSDYHSELNMSSLELGDSALYFCASSLRLSRYGYTFGSGTRLTVV.

The rearrangement uses TRBV9 and TRBJ2-2, with 11 bases matching TRBD2. CDR1 is SGDLS and CDR2 is YYNGEE in the germline V gene. Unmatched junction bases numbered 5, after V lost 3 bases and J lost 4 bases. There are 16 residues in the CDR3. CDR3 in DNA: TGTGCCAGCAGCGGCCGACTAGCGGGGCTCACCGGGGAGCTGTTTTTT. This translates into CASSGRLAGLTGELFF.

This chain joins TRBV19 and TRBJ1-2; 7 bases are a match to TRBD1. Germline V gene sequence: CDR1 LNHDA, CDR2 SQIVND (reference sequence). This CDR3 is built from 16 residues. The J segment lost 0 bases and the V segment lost 7 bases, leaving 11 bases of the junction unmatched. The CDR3 here is CASNGDRENSNYGYTF. The CDR3 region has the DNA TGTGCCAGTAATGGAGACAGGGAAAATTCTAACTATGGCTACACCTTC.

The chain combines TRBV5-8 with TRBJ1-1; no definite D call. Trimming took off 4 bases at V and 4 bases at J, with 11 bases between the two ends. Germline lookup yields CDR1 SGHTS and CDR2 YDEGEE. The CDR3 contains 13 residues. The CDR3 sequence is CASSLGGGTEAFF. The CDR3 nucleotides are TGTGCCAGCAGCCTGGGCGGCGGCACTGAAGCTTTCTTT.

V gene TRBV21-1 combines with J gene TRBJ1-5. TRBV21-1 is recorded as a pseudogene. This CDR3 has 13 residues. CDR3 loop: CASSKESRQPQHF. The CDR3 nucleotides read TGTGCCAGCAGCAAAGAGAGCCGACAGCCCCAGCATTTT.

This chain connects TRBV28 to TRBJ2-2, with D hard to call. The CDR3 is 13 amino acids. The germline gives CDR1 MDHEN, CDR2 SYDVKM. The ends were cut back, 8 bases at V and 1 base at J, with 8 bases in the middle. CDR3 loop: CASQARNTGELFF. CDR3 DNA sequence: TGTGCCAGCCAGGCGAGGAACACCGGGGAGCTGTTTTTT.